This entry is about one TCR beta chain. Its antigen remains unidentified. This specimen belongs to a study of T-cell reconstitution after alpha-beta-depleted transplantation in children. Germline loops: CDR1 MDHEN, CDR2 SYDVKM. V shed 5 bases and J 8 bases; nucleotides not matched to a gene: 10. The CDR3 covers 14 residues. This sample's TCRbeta library carried unique molecular identifier barcodes. Each CDR3 protein gets one entry after TCRdb re-called the PCR reads with MiXCR. Of about a million distinct CDR3 sequences in the sample, roughly 29% were seen once. The study's findings and limits: T cells produced anew were the main source of T-cell counts and diversity one year after transplant. It was reported that alpha-beta T cells came from several hundred expanded graft clones (about two months after transplant). Surviving recipient T cells and intrathymic progenitors accounted for some patients' high TCRbeta diversity at day 60.

The sequencing used PBMCs, mostly from graft donor cells, collected 360 days after TCRalphabeta/CD19-depleted stem cell transplant. V usage is TRBV28 and J usage is TRBJ1-2; 8 bases are a match to TRBD1. The TCR sequence derives from a boy younger than two who had a stem cell transplant for SCID, so the T cells may come from the graft donor. The CDR3 is CASSPHPRQGGYTF. DNA for the CDR3: TGTGCCAGCAGTCCCCACCCTAGACAGGGGGGCTACACCTTC.